What follows are 15 T cell receptor beta chains derived from one specimen sequenced in a study of T cells after yellow fever vaccination. TCRdb passed the 5' RACE reads through MiXCR, listing each CDR3 protein once. There are under 400,000 distinct CDR3 sequences in the sample; around an eighth occur only once, and 2.5% to 4% lies in the top ten. The sample was CD4+ T cells sorted from PBMCs, taken 15 days after the yellow fever booster vaccination. The receptors come from a man between 18 and 35 years old who received the YFV17D yellow fever vaccine.

The rearrangement uses TRBV5-1 and TRBJ2-6; tentative D call: TRBD2 (5 bases). The CDR3 spans 16 residues. Trimming cost V 6 bases and J 0 bases, with 13 bases left between them. The germline V gene encodes CDR1 SGHRS and CDR2 YFSETQ. CDR3 sequence reads: CASTSAGHSGANVLTF. In nucleotides, the CDR3 is TGCGCCAGCACTTCGGCGGGCCACTCTGGGGCCAACGTCCTGACTTTC.

This clonotype turned up a few times. The chain couples TRBV7-2 to TRBJ1-5; a possible D gene is TRBD1 (6 bases). The CDR3 is 15 amino acids. The V gene's germline CDR1 is SGHTA and CDR2 FQGNSA. The V end lost 7 bases, the J end lost 7 bases, and 20 bases lay between the germline ends. CDR3 bases: TGTGCCAGCACGCTTACAGGGTCGTGGGTACAGCCCCAGCATTTT. It encodes CASTLTGSWVQPQHF.

This clonotype was observed a few times. The rearrangement links TRBV7-3 to TRBJ2-5; D unclear. V lost 2 bases and J 4 bases, leaving 8 bases between the germline ends. Germline V gene data show CDR1 as SGHTA and CDR2 as FQGTGA. This CDR3 has 13 amino acids. The CDR3 region has the DNA TGTGCCAGCAGCTTAGCAGGAACAGAGACCCAGTACTTC. It translates to CASSLAGTETQYF.

This clonotype came up a few times. The chain employs TRBV21-1 and TRBJ1-2. TRBV21-1 is described as a pseudogene. The CDR3 consists of 15 residues. The CDR3 sequence: CASSMSGREALGYTF. The CDR3 DNA reads as TGTGCCAGCAGCATGTCAGGCAGGGAGGCCCTTGGCTACACCTTC.

This clonotype was seen only a few times. The chain employs TRBV14 and TRBJ2-1; D could derive from TRBD1 or TRBD2 (5 bases each). Germline V gives CDR1 SGHDN, CDR2 FVKESK. V dropped 5 bases and J dropped 0 bases, with 14 bases sitting between them. The CDR3 loop spans 16 amino acids. CDR3: CASSKTGGSSYNEQFF. The CDR3 DNA reads as TGTGCCAGCAGCAAGACTGGGGGTAGCTCCTACAATGAGCAGTTCTTC.

The genes are TRBV7-8 and TRBJ1-2, with unresolved D. The CDR3 runs 14 residues. Germline CDR1 is SGHVS and CDR2 is FQNEAQ. V was cut by 2 bases and J by 8 bases, with 15 bases left in between. CDR3: CASSLNEGPGGYTF. The CDR3 DNA reads TGTGCCAGCAGCTTAAATGAAGGGCCGGGGGGCTACACCTTC.

The chain links TRBV12-5 to TRBJ1-1; D is ambiguous. The germline V gene encodes CDR1 LGHNT and CDR2 FRNRAP. The CDR3 covers 14 residues. V lost 1 base, J lost 0 bases, and 6 bases lay in between. The CDR3 DNA follows: TGTGCTAGTGGTTTGGGACGAATGAACACTGAAGCTTTCTTT. Amino acid sequence: CASGLGRMNTEAFF.

This clonotype has just a few counts. This chain connects TRBV5-6 to TRBJ2-7; unclear D gene. The CDR3 totals 14 residues. Trimming took 1 base from V and 1 from J, leaving 9 bases between them. Germline-derived CDR1 and CDR2 are SGHDT and YYEEEE. The DNA of the CDR3 is TGTGCCAGCAGCTTGCTGGATTTTTCCTACGAGCAGTACTTC. Protein: CASSLLDFSYEQYF.

This clonotype has a handful of counts. The V call is TRBV5-1, the J call TRBJ1-2; D is unresolved. The CDR3 is made up of 13 amino acids. V was cut by 4 bases and J by 2 bases, with 9 bases left in between. Germline lookup yields CDR1 SGHRS and CDR2 YFSETQ. The CDR3 region is CASSPERNYGYTF. For the CDR3, the DNA is TGCGCCAGCAGCCCGGAAAGGAACTATGGCTACACCTTC.

Regarding this clonotype: The CDR3 ends on some other residue instead of the conserved phenylalanine or tryptophan, so this is likely a read error. The rearrangement uses TRBV9 and TRBJ2-6; TRBD1 matches at 7 bases. Germline V gives CDR1 SGDLS, CDR2 YYNGEE. CDR3 length: 17 residues. V dropped 7 bases and J dropped 3; count of bases not matched to a gene: 13. The CDR3 region has the DNA TGTGCCAGCCGTTCCCCCCACAGGGGTGATGGGGCCAACGTCCTGACTTTG. This codes for CASRSPHRGDGANVLTL.

This chain connects TRBV7-2 to TRBJ1-2; 7 bases line up with TRBD1. Per germline, CDR1 SGHTA and CDR2 FQGNSA. The CDR3 loop spans 16 amino acids. J was trimmed by 0 bases and V by 7 bases; bases with no gene match: 11. Here the CDR3 DNA reads TGTGCCAGCACCCAAGCCGGGACAGCTTCTAACTATGGCTACACCTTC. Amino acids: CASTQAGTASNYGYTF.

This clonotype was seen ten or more times. The chain has TRBV10-3 and TRBJ2-7; D might be TRBD2 (6 bases). CDR1 ENHRY and CDR2 SYGVKD come from the germline V gene. The CDR3 is 11 amino acids. Trimming took off 6 bases at V and 3 bases at J, with 6 bases between the two ends. The CDR3 region has the DNA TGTGCCATCAGCGGGAGCTACGAGCAGTACTTC. Its protein is CAISGSYEQYF.

This clonotype appeared a few times. This chain joins TRBV15 and TRBJ1-2; D perhaps matches TRBD1 (6 bases). Germline CDR1 and CDR2: LNHNV and YYDKDF (reference sequence). The V gene lost 0 bases and the J gene lost 8 bases, with 16 bases spanning the gap. The CDR3 spans 15 residues. The CDR3 protein is CATSRDRGAHGGYTF. Written as DNA, the CDR3 is TGTGCCACCAGCAGAGATCGGGGGGCCCACGGAGGCTACACCTTC.

This clonotype was recorded a few times. For the CDR3, the DNA is TGTGCCAGCAGCGGCTCCCAAGGGGGGAGCACAGATACGCAGTATTTT. Its protein product is CASSGSQGGSTDTQYF. The chain combines TRBV7-8 with TRBJ2-3; D is perhaps TRBD1 or TRBD2 (6 bases each). CDR1 and CDR2 (germline): SGHVS, FQNEAQ. Trimming removed 5 bases from V and 0 bases from J, with 15 bases in between. This CDR3 comprises 16 residues.

Many counts were recorded for this clonotype. V is TRBV5-1 and J is TRBJ1-4, with 7 nucleotides matching TRBD1. Losses at the gene ends were 3 bases for V and 4 bases for J; bases not matched to a gene: 3. Germline V gene sequence: CDR1 SGHRS, CDR2 YFSETQ. The CDR3 runs to 14 residues. The CDR3 coding sequence is TGCGCCAGCAGCTCGACAGGGAATAATGAAAAACTGTTTTTT. This translates into CASSSTGNNEKLFF.